This is a list of T cell receptor beta chains from one sample in a study of blood T cell repertoires in COVID-19. The assay was immunoSEQ multiplex PCR, and TCRdb's table has in-frame clones only and misses some. This table has roughly 95,000 clones, approximately 81% appearing once. The specimen was peripheral blood. These TCRs come from a man between 60 and 75 years old with acute or convalescent COVID-19. Both conserved end residues are part of each CDR3. The D gene is left open where the match is weak. Clone size is stated in some rows and not others, as once, few, many or a class when expanded.

D,size,V,length,J,CDR3,DNA
TRBD1,-,TRBV13,16,TRBJ1-1,CASSLGTGGPNTEAFF,TGTGCCAGCAGTCTAGGGACAGGGGGTCCGAACACTGAAGCTTTCTTT
TRBD2,-,TRBV3-1/TRBV3-2,16,TRBJ2-7,CASSQWATSGGYEQYF,TGTGCCAGCAGCCAATGGGCGACTAGCGGGGGCTACGAGCAGTACTTC
-,-,TRBV6-1,12,TRBJ2-7,CASTNSLYEQYF,TGTGCCAGCACCAACAGTCTTTACGAGCAGTACTTC
TRBD1,-,TRBV29-1,13,TRBJ1-1,CSVFDRAYTEAFF,TGCAGCGTGTTCGACAGGGCTTACACTGAAGCTTTCTTT
TRBD2,once,TRBV3-1/TRBV3-2,17,TRBJ2-1,CASSPAAGVSSYNEQFF,TGTGCCAGCAGCCCCGCCGCGGGGGTAAGCTCCTACAATGAGCAGTTCTTC
TRBD1,once,TRBV3-1/TRBV3-2,15,TRBJ1-2,CASSARGTANYGYTF,TGTGCCAGCAGCGCGCGAGGGACAGCTAACTATGGCTACACCTTC
TRBD1,once,TRBV30,12,TRBJ1-2,CAWSSGGGLHTF,TGTGCCTGGAGTTCAGGGGGCGGTCTCCACACCTTC
-,once,TRBV6-5,13,TRBJ2-1,CASNLPGANEQFF,TGTGCCAGCAACCTACCTGGTGCCAATGAGCAGTTCTTC
-,-,TRBV3-1/TRBV3-2,14,TRBJ2-5,CASSQDRGKETQYF,TGTGCCAGCAGCCAAGATAGGGGAAAAGAGACCCAGTACTTC
-,few,TRBV3-1/TRBV3-2,11,TRBJ2-2,CASTFTGELFF,TGTGCCAGCACCTTCACCGGGGAGCTGTTTTTT
TRBD2,few,TRBV6-6,16,TRBJ2-3,CASKGLAGLSTDTQYF,TGTGCCAGCAAGGGACTAGCGGGCCTCAGCACAGATACGCAGTATTTT
TRBD1,many,TRBV7-2,14,TRBJ1-2,CASSFGQGDYGYTF,TGTGCCAGCAGCTTTGGACAGGGGGACTATGGCTACACCTTC
-,-,TRBV7-2,15,TRBJ2-1,CASTLLRSSYNEQFF,TGTGCCAGCACGCTCCTCAGGTCCTCCTACAATGAGCAGTTCTTC
TRBD1,-,TRBV7-2,15,TRBJ1-1,CASSSRQGSSSEAFF,TGTGCCAGCAGCTCCCGACAGGGGTCGAGCTCTGAAGCTTTCTTT
TRBD1,-,TRBV7-8,15,TRBJ1-6,CASSFKTGGGVPLHF,TGTGCCAGCAGCTTTAAGACAGGGGGCGGGGTACCCCTCCACTTT
-,-,TRBV3-1/TRBV3-2,15,TRBJ2-2,CASTIDRIGTGELFF,TGTGCCAGCACCATAGACAGGATTGGGACCGGGGAGCTGTTTTTT
-,few,TRBV3-1/TRBV3-2,15,TRBJ2-7,CASSQGGHSSYEQYF,TGTGCCAGCAGCCAGGGGGGTCATTCCTCCTACGAGCAGTACTTC
-,few,TRBV7-9,15,TRBJ1-1,CASSSRGGRNTEAFF,TGTGCCAGCAGCTCACGGGGGGGTCGGAACACTGAAGCTTTCTTT
TRBD1,-,TRBV19,16,TRBJ1-5,CASSSQGAGYNQPQHF,TGTGCCAGTAGTTCCCAGGGGGCTGGCTACAATCAGCCCCAGCATTTT
-,-,TRBV6-5,11,TRBJ1-2,CASARNGGYTF,TGTGCCAGCGCGAGAAATGGTGGCTACACCTTC
-,-,TRBV28,13,TRBJ1-5,CASRNFGDQPQHF,TGTGCCAGCAGGAATTTTGGAGATCAGCCCCAGCATTTT
-,-,TRBV18,12,TRBJ1-1,CASSPSEPEAFF,TGTGCCAGCTCACCGAGTGAGCCTGAAGCTTTCTTT
TRBD1,-,TRBV7-9,15,TRBJ1-2,CASSPGHRDSGGYTF,TGTGCCAGCAGCCCCGGGCACCGGGACAGTGGGGGCTACACCTTC
-,once,TRBV11-3,13,TRBJ2-1,CASSFTPNNEQFF,TGTGCCAGCAGCTTCACACCCAACAATGAGCAGTTCTTC
TRBD1,-,TRBV28,15,TRBJ1-5,CASSSGQGSNQPQHF,TGTGCCAGCAGTTCGGGACAGGGAAGCAATCAGCCCCAGCATTTT
TRBD2,-,TRBV7-2,16,TRBJ2-5,CASSSGTSGRKETQYF,TGTGCCAGCAGCTCCGGGACTAGCGGGAGGAAAGAGACCCAGTACTTC
TRBD1,-,TRBV12-5,13,TRBJ1-1,CASVGQGSTEAFF,TGTGCTAGTGTGGGACAGGGAAGCACTGAAGCTTTCTTT
TRBD1,-,TRBV10-3,14,TRBJ1-1,CAISQRGPDTEAFF,TGTGCCATCAGCCAAAGGGGGCCTGACACTGAAGCTTTCTTT
TRBD1,-,TRBV7-6,16,TRBJ1-2,CASSPLTGTVGYGYTF,TGTGCCAGCAGCCCTTTAACCGGGACAGTTGGCTATGGCTACACCTTC
-,-,TRBV24-1,14,TRBJ1-4,CATSDSRRGEKLFF,TGTGCCACCAGTGATTCACGAAGGGGGGAAAAACTGTTTTTT
TRBD2,-,TRBV20-1,11,TRBJ2-3,CGGTSRDTQYF,TGCGGAGGGACTAGCCGTGATACGCAGTATTTT
TRBD2,-,TRBV4-3,16,TRBJ2-5,CASSQGALAGGETQYF,TGCGCCAGCAGCCAAGGGGCTCTAGCGGGAGGTGAGACCCAGTACTTC
TRBD2,few,TRBV10-1,13,TRBJ2-3,CASKVSGGDTQYF,TGCGCCAGCAAGGTTAGCGGGGGAGATACGCAGTATTTT
-,-,TRBV6-2/TRBV6-3,14,TRBJ1-4,CASSGLPTNEKLFF,TGTGCCAGCAGTGGCCTGCCAACTAATGAAAAACTGTTTTTT
TRBD1,-,TRBV4-1,15,TRBJ2-7,CASSQGTGGGYEQYF,TGCGCCAGCAGCCAAGGGACAGGGGGTGGGTACGAGCAGTACTTC
TRBD1,-,TRBV5-1,12,TRBJ2-7,CASRLGGSEQYF,TGCGCCAGCAGATTAGGGGGCAGCGAGCAGTACTTC
-,-,TRBV11-3,13,TRBJ2-1,CASSLALRSEQFF,TGTGCCAGCAGCTTAGCGCTAAGGAGTGAGCAGTTCTTC
TRBD2,-,TRBV10-2,13,TRBJ2-2,CASSVGGFGELFF,TGCGCCAGCAGTGTGGGGGGGTTCGGGGAGCTGTTTTTT
-,-,TRBV7-9,15,TRBJ2-6,CASSEGVPGANVLTF,TGTGCCAGCAGCGAGGGAGTCCCTGGGGCCAACGTCCTGACTTTC
TRBD1,-,TRBV19,15,TRBJ2-2,CASSIGTGGTGELFF,TGTGCCAGTAGTATAGGGACAGGGGGAACCGGGGAGCTGTTTTTT
TRBD1,-,TRBV6-5,13,TRBJ1-1,CASTGRGLSEAFF,TGTGCCAGCACGGGAAGGGGGCTGTCTGAAGCTTTCTTT
-,-,TRBV19,15,TRBJ1-2,CASSKGGDLGFGYTF,TGTGCCAGTAGTAAAGGGGGAGACTTGGGATTTGGCTACACCTTC
-,-,TRBV2,14,TRBJ1-5,CASSLGGGVQPQHF,TGTGCCAGCAGTTTAGGGGGAGGGGTTCAGCCCCAGCATTTT
-,-,TRBV11-3,14,TRBJ1-1,CASSLHRENTEAFF,TGTGCCAGCAGCTTACACAGGGAGAACACTGAAGCTTTCTTT
TRBD1,-,TRBV5-1,14,TRBJ1-1,CASSFDRGGTEAFF,TGCGCCAGCAGCTTCGACAGGGGTGGCACTGAAGCTTTCTTT
-,-,TRBV7-2,14,TRBJ2-5,CASSLAATRETQYF,TGTGCCAGCAGCTTAGCAGCGACTAGGGAGACCCAGTACTTC
TRBD1,few,TRBV12-3/TRBV12-4,12,TRBJ2-1,CASRAGDREQFF,TGTGCCAGCAGGGCCGGGGACAGAGAGCAGTTCTTC
TRBD1,-,TRBV30,14,TRBJ1-3,CAWRDRVRGNTIYF,TGTGCCTGGAGGGACAGGGTGCGTGGAAACACCATATATTTT
TRBD1,few,TRBV24-1,13,TRBJ2-3,CATGDRVTDTQYF,TGTGCCACCGGGGACAGGGTAACAGATACGCAGTATTTT
TRBD1,few,TRBV7-9,16,TRBJ2-2,CASSPPGQGASGELFF,TGTGCCAGCAGCCCCCCGGGACAGGGGGCTTCCGGGGAGCTGTTTTTT
-,-,TRBV5-1,11,TRBJ2-5,CASSLRETQYF,TGCGCCAGCAGCTTACGGGAGACCCAGTACTTC
TRBD1,-,TRBV18,14,TRBJ2-3,CASSRQGATDTQYF,TGTGCCAGTTCTCGACAGGGGGCCACAGATACGCAGTATTTT
-,once,TRBV19,13,TRBJ2-1,CASRGDFYNEQFF,TGTGCCAGTAGGGGGGACTTCTACAATGAGCAGTTCTTC
-,-,TRBV14,18,TRBJ2-5,CASSLEALVKSHQETQYF,TGTGCCAGCAGCCTTGAGGCCCTAGTTAAATCCCACCAAGAGACCCAGTACTTC
-,-,TRBV30,12,TRBJ1-1,CAWTRRGTEAFF,TGTGCCTGGACACGCCGGGGGACTGAAGCTTTCTTT
TRBD1,once,TRBV2,17,TRBJ1-3,CASRGPGQTSSGNTIYF,TGTGCCAGTAGGGGTCCGGGACAGACGAGCTCTGGAAACACCATATATTTT
TRBD1,-,TRBV11-2,14,TRBJ2-5,CASTPGQEQETQYF,TGTGCCAGCACTCCGGGACAGGAACAAGAGACCCAGTACTTC
-,few,TRBV2,16,TRBJ1-5,CASSEHLPYSNQPQHF,TGTGCCAGCAGTGAACACCTACCTTATAGCAATCAGCCCCAGCATTTT
TRBD2,-,TRBV7-8,16,TRBJ2-5,CASSLASGQREETQYF,TGTGCCAGCAGCTTAGCTAGCGGGCAACGGGAAGAGACCCAGTACTTC
-,-,TRBV12-3/TRBV12-4,13,TRBJ2-5,CASKRSNQETQYF,TGTGCCAGCAAACGGAGCAACCAAGAGACCCAGTACTTC